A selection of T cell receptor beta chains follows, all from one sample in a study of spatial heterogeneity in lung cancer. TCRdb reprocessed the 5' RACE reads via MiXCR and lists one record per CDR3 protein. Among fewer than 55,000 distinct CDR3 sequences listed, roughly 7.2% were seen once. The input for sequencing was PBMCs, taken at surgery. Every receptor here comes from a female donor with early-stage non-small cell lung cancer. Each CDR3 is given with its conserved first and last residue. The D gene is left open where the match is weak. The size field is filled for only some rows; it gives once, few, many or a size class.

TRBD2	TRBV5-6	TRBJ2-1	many	TGTGCCAGCAGCTTCAGGCGGGGGGCCCTATACAATGAGCAGTTCTTC	CASSFRRGALYNEQFF
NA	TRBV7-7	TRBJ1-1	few	TGTGCCAGCAGCCACTGCGGGGGTGCGAACACTGAAGCTTTCTTT	CASSHCGGANTEAFF
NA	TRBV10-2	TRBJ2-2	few	TGCGCCAGCAGTAGAGTTTTCGGCACCGGGGAGCTGTTTTTT	CASSRVFGTGELFF
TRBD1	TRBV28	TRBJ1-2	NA	TGTGCCAGCAGCTCAGTCGGACAGGGAGGACGTGGCTACACCTTC	CASSSVGQGGRGYTF
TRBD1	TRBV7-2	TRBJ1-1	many	TGTGCCAGCAGCTCACGGACTACCGGGACAGCGAACACTGAAGCTTTCTTT	CASSSRTTGTANTEAFF
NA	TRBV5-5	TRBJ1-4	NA	TGTGCCAGCAGCTTATCCGGGGGCAATGAAAAACTGTTTTTT	CASSLSGGNEKLFF
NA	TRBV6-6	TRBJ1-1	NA	TGTGCCAGCAGTTCGACAGGGAACACTGAAGCTTTCTTT	CASSSTGNTEAFF
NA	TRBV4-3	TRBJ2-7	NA	TGCGCCAGCAGCCATACCAGGGACTCCTACGAGCAGTACTTC	CASSHTRDSYEQYF
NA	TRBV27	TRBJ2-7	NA	TGTGCCAGCAGCTCGCCAGGGAACAGGAAGGCCGAGCAGTACTTC	CASSSPGNRKAEQYF
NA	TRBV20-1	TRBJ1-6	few	TGCAGTGCTAGAGAGTTTGAGGGCGATTCACCCCTCCACTTT	CSAREFEGDSPLHF
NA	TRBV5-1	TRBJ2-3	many	TGCGCCAGCAGCTTGGCCGGCGAAGATACGCAGTATTTT	CASSLAGEDTQYF
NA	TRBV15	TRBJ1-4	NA	TGTGCCACCAGCAGAGATATGAGGGGACATCTGTTTTTT	CATSRDMRGHLFF
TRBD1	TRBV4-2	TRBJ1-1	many	TGTGCCAGCAGCCATGGGACAGGGAACACTGAAGCTTTCTTT	CASSHGTGNTEAFF
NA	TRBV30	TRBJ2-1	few	TGTGCCTGGACGGGGGGCCGGTTTAGGGGTGAGCAGTTCTTC	CAWTGGRFRGEQFF
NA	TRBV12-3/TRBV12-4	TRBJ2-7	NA	TGTGCCAGCAGCCAATACCGGGGACAAGTCTACGAGCAGTACTTC	CASSQYRGQVYEQYF
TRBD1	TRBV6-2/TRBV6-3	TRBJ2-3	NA	TGTGCCAGCAGTTACCTACAGGGGGCTGGAGATACGCAGTATTTT	CASSYLQGAGDTQYF
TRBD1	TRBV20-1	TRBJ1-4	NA	TGCAGTGCTCCGGGACAGGCTGAAAAACTGTTTTTT	CSAPGQAEKLFF
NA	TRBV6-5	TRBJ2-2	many	TGTGCCAGCAGTCGTCGGGTAGGGGTGCACACCGGGGAGCTGTTTTTT	CASSRRVGVHTGELFF
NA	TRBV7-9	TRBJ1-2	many	TGTGCCAGCAGCCTTATTGGGACACGGGCGGATTATGGCTACACCTTC	CASSLIGTRADYGYTF
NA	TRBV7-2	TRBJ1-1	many	TGTGCCACCAAGATCGCGCCGAACACTGAAGCTTTCTTT	CATKIAPNTEAFF
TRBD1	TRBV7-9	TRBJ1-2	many	TGTGCCAGCAGTAAGGGACAGGGGGAGTTCTATGGCTACACCTTC	CASSKGQGEFYGYTF
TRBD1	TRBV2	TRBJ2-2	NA	TGTGCCAGCAGCCCCGACAGGGCCCACACCGGGGAGCTGTTTTTT	CASSPDRAHTGELFF
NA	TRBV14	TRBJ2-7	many	TGTGCCAGCAGCCACCTTAGGACACTCAACAACTACGAGCAGTACTTC	CASSHLRTLNNYEQYF
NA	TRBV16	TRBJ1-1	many	TGTGCCAGCAGCGTTAAGGCGAACACTGAAGCTTTCTTT	CASSVKANTEAFF
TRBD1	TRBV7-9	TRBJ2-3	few	TGTGCCAGCAGCTTAACAGGGGACACAGATACGCAGTATTTT	CASSLTGDTDTQYF
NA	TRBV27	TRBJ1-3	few	TGTGCCAGCAGTTCTAGTTGGAATGGAAACACCATATATTTT	CASSSSWNGNTIYF
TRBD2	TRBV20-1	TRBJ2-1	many	TGCAGTGCTAGAGGAACCTCCACCGGGGCTAGCGGTCTCTCCTACAATGAGCAGTTCTTC	CSARGTSTGASGLSYNEQFF
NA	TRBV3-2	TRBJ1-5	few	TGTGCCAGCAGCCAGGAAAATAAAACCCGGGGGGGGACCGAGAATAATCAGCCCCAGCATTTT	CASSQENKTRGGTENNQPQHF
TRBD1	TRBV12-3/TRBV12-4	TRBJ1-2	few	TGTGCCAGAAAGGGGACAGGGGGCAATGGCTACACCTTC	CARKGTGGNGYTF
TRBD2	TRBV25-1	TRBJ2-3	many	TGTGCCAGCAGTGAAGGCTCTAGCGGAACCACAGATACGCAGTATTTT	CASSEGSSGTTDTQYF
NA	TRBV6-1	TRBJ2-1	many	TGTGCCAGCAGTGAACACTCTAGCGACTACAATGAGCAGTTCTTC	CASSEHSSDYNEQFF
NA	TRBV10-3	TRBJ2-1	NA	TGTGCCATCAGTGAGTTTCGCGCCACTGACAATGAGCAGTTCTTC	CAISEFRATDNEQFF
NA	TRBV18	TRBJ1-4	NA	TGTGCCAGCTCACCCCGAGGACAGCTAGCAACTAATGAAAAACTGTTTTTT	CASSPRGQLATNEKLFF
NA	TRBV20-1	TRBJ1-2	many	TGCAGTGCATCCGGGCCGGTGAGCGGCTACACCTTC	CSASGPVSGYTF
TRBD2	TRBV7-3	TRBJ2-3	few	TGTGCCAGCAGCTTCCATCCCGGGGCTAGCGGGGGGGCCTCAGATACGCAGTATTTT	CASSFHPGASGGASDTQYF
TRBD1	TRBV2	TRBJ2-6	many	TGTGCCAGCTTCGGGAACAGGGGGCACTCTGGGGCCAACGTCCTGACTTTC	CASFGNRGHSGANVLTF
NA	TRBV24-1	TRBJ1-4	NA	TGTGCCACCAGTTCCGGACTGACAGTGGATGAAAAACTGTTTTTT	CATSSGLTVDEKLFF
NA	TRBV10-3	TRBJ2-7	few	TGTGCCATCAGTAGAACCACCTACGAGCAGTACTTC	CAISRTTYEQYF
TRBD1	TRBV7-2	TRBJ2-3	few	TGTGCCAGCAGCTTAAACCGGGACAGTCTTGCAGATACGCAGTATTTT	CASSLNRDSLADTQYF
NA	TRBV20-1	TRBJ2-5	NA	TGCAGTGCTACGACTAAAGAGACCCAGTACTTC	CSATTKETQYF
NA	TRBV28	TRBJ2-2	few	TGTGCCAGCAGTGTCGGGGACGGGGAGCTGTTTTTT	CASSVGDGELFF
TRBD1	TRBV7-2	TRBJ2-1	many	TGTGCCAGCAGCCCCGACAGGGCTGGTAATGAGCAGTTCTTC	CASSPDRAGNEQFF
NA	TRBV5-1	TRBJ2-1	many	TGCGCCAGCAGCTTGGAGCGGAACTCCTACAATGAGCAGTTCTTC	CASSLERNSYNEQFF
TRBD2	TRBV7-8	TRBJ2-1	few	TGTGCCAGCAGCGCAAGGGTAGTGCTAGCGGGGGGACGTGTGGATGAGCAGTTCTTC	CASSARVVLAGGRVDEQFF
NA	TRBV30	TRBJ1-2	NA	TGTGCCTGGTCGTCGGGGGGGAAAGTCACCTATGGCGACACCTTC	CAWSSGGKVTYGDTF